Presented here are 22 T cell receptor beta chains from one specimen sequenced in a study of blood T cell repertoires in COVID-19 (dated by TCRdb to 2018 to 2021). Libraries were prepared through the immunoSEQ multiplex PCR assay. TCRdb provides this immuneACCESS table in a form limited to in-frame rearrangements. Some clones are lacking; in checked studies, under half of them reflect an unresolved V gene, and why the rest are absent is not known. In this sample the table shows approximately 100,000 clones, approximately 86% of which occur a single time. The biggest ten clones account for about 9.4% of the sample. Material: peripheral blood. Source of these receptors: a man in his fifties with acute or convalescent COVID-19.

V gene TRBV18 combines with J gene TRBJ1-1; a possible D gene is TRBD1 (6 bases). Trimming pared 5 bases from V and 1 base from J, leaving 8 bases between. Germline CDR1 reads KGHSH; CDR2 reads LQKENI. The length of the CDR3 is 13 residues. The CDR3 spells CASSRTENTEAFF. The CDR3 nucleotides read TGTGCCAGCTCAAGGACAGAGAACACTGAAGCTTTCTTT.

The chain is built from TRBV7-2 and TRBJ2-1; D is undetermined. The CDR3 contains 16 residues. Germline V CDR1 and CDR2: SGHTA, FQGNSA. V was shortened by 5 bases and J by 4 bases, with 18 bases between the two germline ends. The CDR3 loop reads CASSIQTTLLYNEQFF. CDR3 DNA sequence: TGTGCCAGCAGCATCCAGACGACACTTCTATACAATGAGCAGTTCTTC.

The sample holds one count of this clone. This chain joins TRBV18 and TRBJ1-4; 7 bases line up with TRBD1. From germline, CDR1 is KGHSH and CDR2 LQKENI. With V trimmed by 3 bases and J by 0 bases, 4 bases remained unmatched. This CDR3 is built from 16 residues. CDR3 in DNA: TGTGCCAGCTCACCCAAGGGGGCGGCAACTAATGAAAAACTGTTTTTT. Translating gives CASSPKGAATNEKLFF. Together with reference TRBV18 and TRBJ1-4, the CDR3 gives the full variable domain: NAGVMQNPRHLVRRRGQEARLRCSPMKGHSHVYWYRQLPEEGLKFMVYLQKENIIDESGMPKERFSAEFPKEGPSILRIQQVVRGDSAAYFCASSPKGAATNEKLFFGSGTQLSVL.

V usage is TRBV3-1 (or the pseudogene TRBV3-2) and J usage is TRBJ1-4; maybe TRBD1 (6 bases). The germline gives CDR1 LGHDT, CDR2 YNNKEL (reference sequence). V was cut by 0 bases and J by 5 bases, with 10 bases left in between. The CDR3 covers 15 residues. CDR3 sequence: CASSQEGARNEKLFF. The CDR3 DNA is TGTGCCAGCAGCCAAGAGGGGGCAAGAAATGAAAAACTGTTTTTT.

V is TRBV3-1 (or the pseudogene TRBV3-2) and J is TRBJ1-1, with D possibly matching TRBD1 (6 bases). Germline V gives CDR1 LGHDT, CDR2 YNNKEL (reference sequence). This CDR3 is 12 amino acids long. V lost 4 bases and J lost 7, with 10 bases in between. Here the CDR3 DNA reads TGTGCCAGCAGCCGAGGGGGATTTGAAGCTTTCTTT. Translation gives CASSRGGFEAFF.

The genes are TRBV6-5 and TRBJ2-1; TRBD2 aligns across 9 bases. The CDR3 runs to 14 residues. With V trimmed by 3 bases and J by 6 bases, 3 bases remained unmatched. Germline CDR1 MNHEY, CDR2 SVGAGI. The CDR3 here is CASSYLAGANEQFF. The CDR3 coding sequence is TGTGCCAGCAGTTATTTAGCGGGAGCCAATGAGCAGTTCTTC.

The J gene is TRBJ2-1, the V gene TRBV19, with D perhaps matching TRBD1 (5 bases). This CDR3 contains 14 residues. V lost 0 bases and J lost 9, with 12 bases in between. CDR1 LNHDA and CDR2 SQIVND come from the germline V gene (reference sequence). The CDR3 DNA reads as TGTGCCAGTAGTATAGATCTGGGGCTGCTTGAGCAGTTCTTC. It encodes CASSIDLGLLEQFF.

The chain recombines TRBV5-4 with TRBJ2-7; 7 bases align to TRBD2. Unmatched junction bases numbered 8, after V lost 3 bases and J lost 2 bases. The CDR3 is made up of 15 amino acids. Germline CDR1 SGHNT, CDR2 YYREEE (reference sequence). Written as DNA, the CDR3 is TGTGCCAGCAGCTCCCTACTAGCGAACCCCTACGAGCAGTACTTC. This encodes CASSSLLANPYEQYF.

Here the CDR3 DNA reads TGTGCCAGCAGTAACCCTTCGGGGTTAAACTATGGCTACACCTTC. This gives the protein CASSNPSGLNYGYTF. The rearrangement uses TRBV6-4 and TRBJ1-2; D call uncertain. This CDR3 has 15 residues. V gave up 5 bases and J gave up 2 bases, with 15 bases separating them. In germline, CDR1 is MRHNA, CDR2 SNTAGT.

V gene TRBV11-1 combines with J gene TRBJ2-1; 14 positions agree with TRBD2. The trim removed 5 bases at V and 12 bases at J, leaving 3 bases unmatched. This CDR3 is 13 amino acids long. Per the germline V gene, CDR1 is SGHAT and CDR2 is FQDESV (reference sequence). CDR3 sequence reads: CASSRGLAGAQFF. The CDR3 DNA sequence: TGTGCCAGCAGCAGGGGACTAGCGGGAGCGCAGTTCTTC.

The genes are TRBV3-1 (or the pseudogene TRBV3-2) and TRBJ2-7; possibly TRBD2 for D (5 bases). Deletions cut 0 bases from V and 2 bases from J, with 17 bases between. Germline V CDR1 and CDR2: LGHDT, YNNKEL (reference sequence). This CDR3 region has 17 residues. As DNA, the CDR3 is TGTGCCAGCAGCCAAGATACTTCGGGGTTGGCAACCTACGAGCAGTACTTC. It is translated as CASSQDTSGLATYEQYF.

The chain recombines TRBV9 with TRBJ2-7; 9 bases align to TRBD2. V lost 1 base and J lost 3; bases outside the gene matches: 5. The CDR3 is 15 residues long. The germline gives CDR1 SGDLS, CDR2 YYNGEE. The CDR3 loop is CASSVTPSGVYEQYF. The CDR3 DNA is TGTGCCAGCAGCGTAACGCCTAGCGGGGTCTACGAGCAGTACTTC.

The chain is built from TRBV14 and TRBJ1-2; 9 bases agree with TRBD1. J gave up 5 bases and V 4 bases, and 5 bases lay outside the gene matches. CDR1 and CDR2 from the germline V gene are SGHDN and FVKESK. This CDR3 comprises 14 residues. The CDR3 DNA reads as TGTGCCAGCAGCCTAGGACAGGGGAAATATGGCTACACCTTC. Translated, it gives CASSLGQGKYGYTF.

The genes are TRBV5-1 and TRBJ2-7, with D possibly TRBD1 on 5 matching bases. The CDR3 covers 15 residues. Trimming shortened V by 0 bases and J by 2 bases, and 12 bases separated the two germline ends. From germline, CDR1 is SGHRS and CDR2 YFSETQ. CDR3 nucleotides: TGCGCCAGCAGCTTGGGTGGGGCGGCCACCTACGAGCAGTACTTC. Its protein is CASSLGGAATYEQYF.

The chain uses TRBV5-8 and TRBJ2-7, with 10 positions matching TRBD1. The J segment lost 5 bases and the V segment lost 0 bases, leaving 5 bases of the junction unmatched. Germline V CDR1 and CDR2: SGHTS, YDEGEE. The CDR3 consists of 15 residues. This chain's CDR3 is CASSLAGTGAHEQYF. The CDR3, as DNA: TGTGCCAGCAGCTTGGCCGGGACAGGGGCCCACGAGCAGTACTTC.

The chain recombines TRBV4-1 with TRBJ2-5; 11 bases align to TRBD2. Germline CDR1 MGHRA, CDR2 YSYEKL. Trimming cost V 1 base and J 5 bases; bases outside gene matches: 15. The CDR3 is made up of 19 amino acids. The CDR3 DNA follows: TGCGCCAGCAGCCAAGCCCAGGGGACTAGCGGCTTAGAGGCGGAGACCCAGTACTTC. Translated, it gives CASSQAQGTSGLEAETQYF.

This clone appeared a single time. The rearrangement joins TRBV12-5 to TRBJ1-1; a weak D match, TRBD1 (6 bases). Looked up from germline, CDR1 is LGHNT and CDR2 is FRNRAP. There are 19 residues in the CDR3. The germline V and J ends were trimmed by 0 bases and 1 base, with 21 bases remaining between them. In nucleotides, the CDR3 is TGTGCTAGTGGTTTGGTACTTGGCAGGGGCCCTTGGGAGAACACTGAAGCTTTCTTT. Translating gives CASGLVLGRGPWENTEAFF. The full variable domain, its missing parts supplied by reference TRBV12-5 and TRBJ1-1, is DARVTQTPRHKVTEMGQEVTMRCQPILGHNTVFWYRQTMMQGLELLAYFRNRAPLDDSGMPKDRFSAEMPDATLATLKIQPSEPRDSAVYFCASGLVLGRGPWENTEAFFGQGTRLTVV.

CDR3 sequence (DNA): TGTGCCAGCAGTTTATATACCTACAATGAGCAGTTCTTC. It is translated as CASSLYTYNEQFF. The chain carries TRBV27 and TRBJ2-1; D not resolved. The CDR3 spans 13 residues. Germline CDR1 MNHEY, CDR2 SMNVEV (reference sequence). The V end lost 1 base, the J end lost 2 bases, and 3 bases lay between the germline ends.

The chain joins TRBV11-2 to TRBJ1-4, with D tentatively TRBD1 (6 bases). This CDR3 spans 13 amino acids. The germline V gene has CDR1 SGHAT and CDR2 FQNNGV. The germline V and J ends were trimmed by 9 bases and 4 bases, with 12 bases remaining between them. The CDR3 DNA reads TGTGCCAGTGGGGGCCAGTTTAATGAAAAACTGTTTTTT. Encoded protein: CASGGQFNEKLFF.

This clone was counted once. The genes are TRBV3-1 (or the pseudogene TRBV3-2) and TRBJ2-7, with TRBD1 matching 9 bases. CDR1 and CDR2 (germline): LGHDT, YNNKEL (reference sequence). V dropped 5 bases and J dropped 2; count of bases not matched to a gene: 7. The CDR3 length is 15 residues. The CDR3 is CASSLTGTGTYEQYF. For the CDR3, the DNA is TGTGCCAGCAGCTTGACCGGGACAGGGACCTACGAGCAGTACTTC.

The CDR3 region is CAWSVLTGGTEAFF. The CDR3 nucleotides read TGTGCCTGGAGTGTACTCACAGGGGGCACTGAAGCTTTCTTT. The rearrangement joins TRBV30 to TRBJ1-1; the match to TRBD1 covers 8 bases. Germline values: CDR1 GTSNPN, CDR2 SVGIG (reference sequence). The V segment lost 0 bases and the J segment 4 bases; nucleotides outside the gene matches: 4. The CDR3 consists of 14 residues.

The rearrangement uses TRBV19 and TRBJ2-7; 8 bases line up with TRBD1. V dropped 9 bases and J dropped 0; count of bases not matched to a gene: 7. Germline V gene lookup returns CDR1 LNHDA and CDR2 SQIVND (reference sequence). The CDR3 contains 14 residues. CDR3 residues: CASSDREASYEQYF. As DNA, the CDR3 is TGTGCCAGCTCGGACAGGGAGGCCTCCTACGAGCAGTACTTC.